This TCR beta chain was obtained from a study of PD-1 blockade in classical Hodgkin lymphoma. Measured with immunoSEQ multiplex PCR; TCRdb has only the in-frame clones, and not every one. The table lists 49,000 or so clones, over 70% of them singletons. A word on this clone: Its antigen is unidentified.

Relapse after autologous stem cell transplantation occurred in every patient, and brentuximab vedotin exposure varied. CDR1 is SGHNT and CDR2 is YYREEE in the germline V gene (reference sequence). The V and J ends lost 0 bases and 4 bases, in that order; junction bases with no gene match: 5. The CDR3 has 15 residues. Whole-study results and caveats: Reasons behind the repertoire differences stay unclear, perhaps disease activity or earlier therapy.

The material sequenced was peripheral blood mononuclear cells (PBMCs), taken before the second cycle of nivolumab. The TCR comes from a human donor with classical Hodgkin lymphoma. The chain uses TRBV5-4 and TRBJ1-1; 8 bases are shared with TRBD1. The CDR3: CASSLGGRGLTEAFF. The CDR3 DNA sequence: TGTGCCAGCAGCTTGGGCGGCAGGGGGCTCACTGAAGCTTTCTTT.